The 17 T cell receptor beta chains presented below share a single source sample, sequenced in a study of CD8+CD57+ T cells in acquired aplastic anemia. Researchers used genomic DNA as the template to profile TCR beta VDJ and CDR3. TCRdb fed the reads into MiXCR, producing one record per CDR3 protein. The table includes 150,000 to 200,000 distinct CDR3 sequences, roughly 64% detected once. Input material: sorted CD4+, CD8+, or CD8+CD57+ T cells (not recorded which) from PBMCs. These receptors were obtained from a human donor with severe aplastic anemia or a healthy control (not recorded which).

This clonotype showed up just a few times. For the CDR3, the DNA is TGTGCCAGCAGTGAAGACGAGGATCCCACAGATACGCAGTATTTT. Translation gives CASSEDEDPTDTQYF. J is TRBJ2-3 and V is TRBV2; D gene ambiguous. Germline CDR1 SNHLY, CDR2 FYNNEI. The CDR3 is made up of 15 amino acids. Trimming stripped 1 base from V and 2 bases from J, with 10 bases between.

The chain has TRBV2 and TRBJ2-2; 9 bases line up with TRBD2. J was trimmed by 6 bases and V by 6 bases; bases with no gene match: 5. The CDR3 spans 14 residues. Germline CDR1 is SNHLY and CDR2 is FYNNEI. CDR3 sequence reads: CASRSGGTPGELFF. The DNA for the CDR3 is TGTGCCAGCAGGAGCGGGGGGACGCCCGGGGAGCTGTTTTTT.

As DNA, the CDR3 is TGTGCCAGCAGCCCAGGACAGGATGAGACCCAGTACTTC. Protein: CASSPGQDETQYF. The chain uses TRBV7-3 and TRBJ2-5; 7 bases line up with TRBD1. V dropped 5 bases and J dropped 5; count of bases not matched to a gene: 5. The CDR3 contains 13 residues. CDR1 SGHTA and CDR2 FQGTGA come from the germline V gene. Supplemented by reference TRBV7-3 and TRBJ2-5, the full variable domain reads GAGVSQTPSNKVTEKGKYVELRCDPISGHTALYWYRQSLGQGPEFLIYFQGTGAADDSGLPNDRFFAVRPEGSVSTLKIQRTERGDSAVYLCASSPGQDETQYFGPGTRLLVL.

V is TRBV28 and J is TRBJ2-7; no clear D gene. This CDR3 has 13 residues. Deletions cut 4 bases from V and 4 bases from J, with 11 bases between. Germline V CDR1 and CDR2: MDHEN, SYDVKM. The CDR3 is CASSSPGHYEQYF. DNA of the CDR3: TGTGCCAGCAGTTCCCCTGGTCATTACGAGCAGTACTTC.

CDR3 nucleotide sequence: TGTGCCAGCAGCTTAGTAGTTGGGCACGAGCAGTACTTC. Amino acid sequence: CASSLVVGHEQYF. This chain connects TRBV7-9 to TRBJ2-7; no clear D gene. V was pared by 1 base and J by 5 bases, with 9 bases between. CDR1 is SEHNR, CDR2 FQNEAQ, per germline (reference sequence). The CDR3 is 13 amino acids.

V usage is TRBV7-9 and J usage is TRBJ2-7, with D possibly matching TRBD1 (6 bases). The CDR3 has 13 residues. From germline, CDR1 is SEHNR and CDR2 FQNEAQ (reference sequence). V was shortened by 5 bases and J by 6 bases, with 14 bases between the two germline ends. In DNA, the CDR3 is TGTGCCAGCAGCCCGCCCAGGGGACGCGAGCAGTACTTC. Its protein product is CASSPPRGREQYF.

This clonotype was picked up many times. The J gene is TRBJ1-5, the V gene TRBV12-3 or TRBV12-4; D is unclear. The V and J ends lost 2 bases and 0 bases respectively, with 5 bases between them. The CDR3 runs to 14 residues. The CDR3 region has the DNA TGTGCCAGCAGTTTAAACCCTAGCAATCAGCCCCAGCATTTT. It translates to CASSLNPSNQPQHF.

The V call is TRBV6-5, the J call TRBJ2-1, with 11 bases lining up with TRBD2. After removal of 0 bases from V and 5 bases from J, the junction contained 6 bases not matched to a gene. This CDR3 spans 17 amino acids. The germline CDR1 and CDR2 sequences are MNHEY and SVGAGI. The CDR3 region is CASSYSAPGLADNEQFF. DNA for the CDR3: TGTGCCAGCAGTTACTCGGCACCGGGACTAGCGGACAATGAGCAGTTCTTC.

This clonotype came up many times. The J gene is TRBJ2-2, the V gene TRBV12-3 or TRBV12-4, with D perhaps given as TRBD1 or TRBD2 (6 bases each). V lost 3 bases and J lost 0, with 8 bases in between. This CDR3 is 15 amino acids long. The CDR3 is CASSLGGANTGELFF. The CDR3 DNA sequence: TGTGCCAGCAGTTTGGGGGGCGCGAACACCGGGGAGCTGTTTTTT.

The sample holds many counts of this clonotype. The genes are TRBV9 and TRBJ1-1; maybe TRBD1 (6 bases). V lost 2 bases, J lost 6 bases, and 11 bases lay in between. CDR1 is SGDLS and CDR2 is YYNGEE in the germline V gene. The CDR3 has 13 residues. The CDR3 bases are TGTGCCAGCAGCGTTCAGGGGCCCGCTGAAGCTTTCTTT. Translated: CASSVQGPAEAFF.

This chain uses TRBV2 with TRBJ1-1, with unresolved D. V lost 7 bases, J lost 4 bases, and 13 bases lay in between. The CDR3 extends over 13 amino acids. Germline loops: CDR1 SNHLY, CDR2 FYNNEI. CDR3 nucleotides: TGTGCCAGCATGGGTCAGGTCCGCACTGAAGCTTTCTTT. Residues: CASMGQVRTEAFF.

The sample holds many counts of this clonotype. The V gene is TRBV7-6, the J gene TRBJ2-1; no clear D gene. V gave up 2 bases and J gave up 8 bases, with 22 bases separating them. This CDR3 contains 17 residues. Germline loops: CDR1 SGHVS, CDR2 FNYEAQ. The DNA for the CDR3 is TGTGCCAGCAGCTTACGGTCCCGGCTAGAGGCCCCAGATGAGCAGTTCTTC. Its translation: CASSLRSRLEAPDEQFF.

The chain joins TRBV25-1 to TRBJ2-5; D gene ambiguous. V was trimmed by 2 bases and J by 5 bases, leaving 15 bases between them. Germline assignment: CDR1 MGHDK and CDR2 SYGVNS. The length of the CDR3 is 15 residues. The CDR3 protein is CASSETVGLAETQYF. In nucleotides, the CDR3 is TGTGCCAGCAGTGAAACCGTGGGTCTGGCGGAGACCCAGTACTTC.

This clonotype is a singleton in its sample. One end of the junction is discordant with germline, which a read error may explain. The chain uses TRBV10-3 and TRBJ1-6, with a tentative D call TRBD1 (5 bases). This CDR3 is 15 amino acids long. Germline V lookup: CDR1 ENHRY, CDR2 SYGVKD. CDR3 DNA: TGTGCCAGCAGTTTCCGAGGGGTTGTATTCGGGGCCCTCCACTTT. Protein product: CASSFRGVVFGALHF.

V is TRBV19 and J is TRBJ2-3, with D possibly TRBD1 on 6 matching bases. Germline loops: CDR1 LNHDA, CDR2 SQIVND (reference sequence). The CDR3 is 14 residues long. Trimming cost V 3 bases and J 2 bases, with 9 bases left between them. The CDR3, as DNA: TGTGCCAGTAGTATGTCAGGGGCCACAGATACGCAGTATTTT. It yields the protein CASSMSGATDTQYF. Using reference TRBV19 and TRBJ2-3 for the parts outside the CDR3, the full variable domain is DGGITQSPKYLFRKEGQNVTLSCEQNLNHDAMYWYRQDPGQGLRLIYYSQIVNDFQKGDIAEGYSVSREKKESFPLTVTSAQKNPTAFYLCASSMSGATDTQYFGPGTRLTVL.

Note on this clonotype: A read error may account for a junction end that differs from germline. The chain is built from TRBV7-9 and TRBJ2-2; 16 bases line up with TRBD2. CDR3 length: 20 amino acids. Germline loops: CDR1 SEHNR, CDR2 FQNEAQ (reference sequence). CDR3 protein: CATSKEYGTSGRVNTGELFF. CDR3 nucleotides: TGTGCCACCAGCAAAGAGTACGGGACTAGCGGGAGGGTGAACACCGGGGAGCTGTTTTTT.

The table lists this clonotype with a few counts. The chain carries TRBV2 and TRBJ1-2; D perhaps matches TRBD1 (5 bases). V lost 3 bases to trimming and J lost 4 bases, with 9 bases between them. CDR1 SNHLY and CDR2 FYNNEI come from the germline V gene. This CDR3 contains 13 residues. The CDR3 DNA sequence: TGTGCCAGCAGTGAGGGGGTGGGCTATGGCTACACCTTC. This codes for CASSEGVGYGYTF.